These T cell receptor beta chains were read from a single sample in a study of early T cells in non-severe SARS-CoV-2 infection. Using its own MiXCR run on the 5' RACE reads, TCRdb lists one record per CDR3 protein. The sample records tens of thousands of distinct CDR3 sequences, under 9% being singletons. The sequenced sample was whole blood, obtained at baseline. These receptors came from an adult who was a healthcare worker with PCR-confirmed SARS-CoV-2 infection or an uninfected control (not recorded which). Both conserved end residues are part of each CDR3. The order of the fields is D gene, V gene, clone size, J gene, CDR3 DNA, CDR3 protein. The D gene is left open where the match is weak. The size entry is marked missing in some rows and otherwise reads once, few, many or a size class.

d_call: .
v_call: TRBV12-3/TRBV12-4
clone_size: many
j_call: TRBJ1-2
cdr3_nt: TGTGCCAGCAGTCAAAGACAGAGTAACTATGGCTACACCTTC
cdr3_aa: CASSQRQSNYGYTF

d_call: TRBD2
v_call: TRBV7-9
clone_size: few
j_call: TRBJ2-1
cdr3_nt: TGTGCCAGCAGCTTCCAGGGACTAGCGGTCTACAATGAGCAGTTCTTC
cdr3_aa: CASSFQGLAVYNEQFF

d_call: .
v_call: TRBV5-1
clone_size: many
j_call: TRBJ2-5
cdr3_nt: TGCGCCAGCAGCCCACGACCACAAGAGACCCAGTACTTC
cdr3_aa: CASSPRPQETQYF

d_call: .
v_call: TRBV5-1
clone_size: .
j_call: TRBJ2-7
cdr3_nt: TGCGCCAGCAGTGGGGCGGGCCGCGAGCAGTACTTC
cdr3_aa: CASSGAGREQYF

d_call: .
v_call: TRBV7-8
clone_size: few
j_call: TRBJ2-7
cdr3_nt: TGTGCCAGCAGCTTAGGGCCCCTCCTCGAGCAGTACTTC
cdr3_aa: CASSLGPLLEQYF

d_call: TRBD2
v_call: TRBV7-9
clone_size: many
j_call: TRBJ2-7
cdr3_nt: TGTGCCAGCAGCTTAAGCGGGGGGACCTCCTACGAGCAGTACTTC
cdr3_aa: CASSLSGGTSYEQYF

d_call: TRBD2
v_call: TRBV12-3/TRBV12-4
clone_size: .
j_call: TRBJ2-3
cdr3_nt: TGTGCCAGCAGTCCAAGGACTAGCGGGGGCAAAGATACGCAGTATTTT
cdr3_aa: CASSPRTSGGKDTQYF

d_call: .
v_call: TRBV10-3
clone_size: .
j_call: TRBJ1-2
cdr3_nt: TGTGCCATCAGTGAACCTACAGGCTATGGCTACACCTTC
cdr3_aa: CAISEPTGYGYTF

d_call: TRBD2
v_call: TRBV16
clone_size: many
j_call: TRBJ2-3
cdr3_nt: TGTGCCAGCAGCCGACTGACTAGCGGCACAGATACGCAGTATTTT
cdr3_aa: CASSRLTSGTDTQYF

d_call: TRBD2
v_call: TRBV18
clone_size: .
j_call: TRBJ2-1
cdr3_nt: TGTGCCAGCTCACCACTAGGACTAGCGGGAGAAGGTGAGCAGTTCTTC
cdr3_aa: CASSPLGLAGEGEQFF

d_call: TRBD1
v_call: TRBV5-6
clone_size: .
j_call: TRBJ1-6
cdr3_nt: TGTGCCAGCAGCACGGGACAGGACTGGTCGCCCCTCCACTTT
cdr3_aa: CASSTGQDWSPLHF

d_call: TRBD2
v_call: TRBV7-8
clone_size: .
j_call: TRBJ2-1
cdr3_nt: TGTGCCAGCAGCCTGGGACTAGCGGGATCCGGATCCTACAATGAGCAGTTCTTC
cdr3_aa: CASSLGLAGSGSYNEQFF

d_call: .
v_call: TRBV19
clone_size: .
j_call: TRBJ2-7
cdr3_nt: TGTGCCAGTAGTACGAGAGGGTTGACCTACGAGCAGTACTTC
cdr3_aa: CASSTRGLTYEQYF

d_call: .
v_call: TRBV12-3/TRBV12-4
clone_size: many
j_call: TRBJ2-3
cdr3_nt: TGTGCCAGCAGCGGAGTGGGAGGGGGGTCTACGCAGTATTTT
cdr3_aa: CASSGVGGGSTQYF

d_call: .
v_call: TRBV6-4
clone_size: few
j_call: TRBJ2-1
cdr3_nt: TGTGCCAGCAGTGACTCGAACCAGGGGCAGTTCTTC
cdr3_aa: CASSDSNQGQFF

d_call: .
v_call: TRBV3-1
clone_size: many
j_call: TRBJ2-1
cdr3_nt: TGTGCCAGCAGCCTCAACAATGAGCAGTTCTTC
cdr3_aa: CASSLNNEQFF

d_call: .
v_call: TRBV28
clone_size: many
j_call: TRBJ1-2
cdr3_nt: TGTGCCAGCCAGGAGGGGGGCTATGGCTACACCTTC
cdr3_aa: CASQEGGYGYTF

d_call: .
v_call: TRBV12-5
clone_size: many
j_call: TRBJ2-4
cdr3_nt: TGTGCTAGTGGTTCATCGTTAGGGCATCGGAGGGCCAAAAACATTCAGTACTTC
cdr3_aa: CASGSSLGHRRAKNIQYF

d_call: .
v_call: TRBV19
clone_size: many
j_call: TRBJ2-6
cdr3_nt: TGTGCCAGTAGTTCACAGGGCTCTGGGGCCAACGTCCTGACTTTC
cdr3_aa: CASSSQGSGANVLTF

d_call: TRBD1
v_call: TRBV5-1
clone_size: few
j_call: TRBJ1-4
cdr3_nt: TGCGCCAGCAGCCCATCTGCGACAGGGACTAATGAAAAACTGTTTTTT
cdr3_aa: CASSPSATGTNEKLFF

d_call: .
v_call: TRBV9
clone_size: few
j_call: TRBJ2-1
cdr3_nt: TGTGCCAGCAGCTCCGGGGACCCCTTCGATGAGCAGTTCTTC
cdr3_aa: CASSSGDPFDEQFF

d_call: .
v_call: TRBV12-3/TRBV12-4
clone_size: many
j_call: TRBJ1-5
cdr3_nt: TGTGCCAGCAGTTTCGCGGGGGGCAGGAATCAGCCCCAGCATTTT
cdr3_aa: CASSFAGGRNQPQHF

d_call: .
v_call: TRBV29-1
clone_size: many
j_call: TRBJ1-1
cdr3_nt: TGCAGCGTTGAAGGTAGGGCGGGAACTGAAGCTTTCTTT
cdr3_aa: CSVEGRAGTEAFF

d_call: .
v_call: TRBV18
clone_size: few
j_call: TRBJ1-1
cdr3_nt: TGTGCCAGCTCATTTAAAGGGGTAAGCCCTGAAGCTTTCTTT
cdr3_aa: CASSFKGVSPEAFF

d_call: .
v_call: TRBV18
clone_size: few
j_call: TRBJ2-3
cdr3_nt: TGTGCCAGCTCCCCTCCGGGACTCAGCACAGATACGCAGTATTTT
cdr3_aa: CASSPPGLSTDTQYF

d_call: .
v_call: TRBV5-1
clone_size: .
j_call: TRBJ1-2
cdr3_nt: TGCGCCAGCAGAAGGGACACCTATGGCTACACCTTC
cdr3_aa: CASRRDTYGYTF

d_call: TRBD2
v_call: TRBV7-8
clone_size: .
j_call: TRBJ2-4
cdr3_nt: TGTGCCAGCAGCTTAGAAGCGGGAGTAGGAAACATTCAGTACTTC
cdr3_aa: CASSLEAGVGNIQYF

d_call: .
v_call: TRBV19
clone_size: few
j_call: TRBJ2-7
cdr3_nt: TGTGCCAGTTCCCCGGGCAGCGAGCAGTACTTC
cdr3_aa: CASSPGSEQYF

d_call: .
v_call: TRBV7-6
clone_size: many
j_call: TRBJ2-1
cdr3_nt: TGTGCCAGCAGCTTAATGGGAAGTTCGTATGAGCAGTTCTTC
cdr3_aa: CASSLMGSSYEQFF

d_call: .
v_call: TRBV2
clone_size: .
j_call: TRBJ2-3
cdr3_nt: TGTGCCAGCAGTGAAGCGTACACAGATACGCAGTATTTT
cdr3_aa: CASSEAYTDTQYF

d_call: .
v_call: TRBV23-1
clone_size: many
j_call: TRBJ1-5
cdr3_nt: TGCGCCAGCAGTCAATCAGAAAAAAATCAGCCCCAACATTTT
cdr3_aa: CASSQSEKNQPQHF

d_call: .
v_call: TRBV3-1
clone_size: many
j_call: TRBJ2-3
cdr3_nt: TGTGCCAGCAGCCACAGAGGCTTCAGCACAGATACGCAGTATTTT
cdr3_aa: CASSHRGFSTDTQYF

d_call: .
v_call: TRBV18
clone_size: .
j_call: TRBJ2-7
cdr3_nt: TGTGCCAGCTCCAGGGTAGGAGGCCTGAGGGAGCAGTACTTC
cdr3_aa: CASSRVGGLREQYF

d_call: .
v_call: TRBV18
clone_size: .
j_call: TRBJ2-3
cdr3_nt: TGTGCCAGCTCCCCGCCCGACGGGTTTGTCGCAGATACGCAGTATTTT
cdr3_aa: CASSPPDGFVADTQYF

d_call: .
v_call: TRBV14
clone_size: few
j_call: TRBJ2-7
cdr3_nt: TGTGCCAGCAGCCTTGACGGCTACGAGCAGTACTTC
cdr3_aa: CASSLDGYEQYF

d_call: .
v_call: TRBV2
clone_size: .
j_call: TRBJ2-7
cdr3_nt: TGTGCCAGCATCGGTGGCGAGCAGTACTTC
cdr3_aa: CASIGGEQYF

d_call: TRBD2
v_call: TRBV19
clone_size: many
j_call: TRBJ2-7
cdr3_nt: TGTGCCAGTAGTGCCGCGACTAGCGTGAGCTCCTACGAGCAGTACTTC
cdr3_aa: CASSAATSVSSYEQYF

d_call: TRBD1
v_call: TRBV12-3/TRBV12-4
clone_size: .
j_call: TRBJ1-1
cdr3_nt: TGTGCCAGCAGAGGGACAGGGAACACTGAAGCTTTCTTT
cdr3_aa: CASRGTGNTEAFF

d_call: TRBD2
v_call: TRBV29-1
clone_size: .
j_call: TRBJ2-3
cdr3_nt: TGCAGCGCGGTCCAGCGGGAGACGCAGTATTTT
cdr3_aa: CSAVQRETQYF

d_call: TRBD2
v_call: TRBV27
clone_size: few
j_call: TRBJ2-1
cdr3_nt: TGTGCCAGCCGAGACCTCGGGGGGGCCTACAATGAGCAGTTCTTC
cdr3_aa: CASRDLGGAYNEQFF

d_call: .
v_call: TRBV20-1
clone_size: .
j_call: TRBJ2-3
cdr3_nt: TGCAGTGCCCTACCTGGGAAAGATACGCAGTATTTT
cdr3_aa: CSALPGKDTQYF

d_call: TRBD2
v_call: TRBV10-1
clone_size: few
j_call: TRBJ2-3
cdr3_nt: TGCGCCAGCAGTGGAGGCGGGAGAGGAGATACGCAGTATTTT
cdr3_aa: CASSGGGRGDTQYF

d_call: .
v_call: TRBV7-9
clone_size: .
j_call: TRBJ1-2
cdr3_nt: TGTGCCAGCAGCCCGCAGACAGTAAACTATGGCTACACCTTC
cdr3_aa: CASSPQTVNYGYTF

d_call: .
v_call: TRBV7-8
clone_size: many
j_call: TRBJ2-1
cdr3_nt: TGTGCCAGCAGCCCGGGAAGGGTGGCCAGCAATGAGCAGTTCTTC
cdr3_aa: CASSPGRVASNEQFF

d_call: .
v_call: TRBV27
clone_size: .
j_call: TRBJ1-5
cdr3_nt: TGTGCCAGCAGCACAGGGATTTTCCAGCCCCAGCATTTT
cdr3_aa: CASSTGIFQPQHF

d_call: .
v_call: TRBV11-3
clone_size: .
j_call: TRBJ2-1
cdr3_nt: TGTGCCAGCAGCCTATCGGGGCCTATCTCACGCAATGAGCAGTTCTTC
cdr3_aa: CASSLSGPISRNEQFF

d_call: .
v_call: TRBV2
clone_size: few
j_call: TRBJ1-5
cdr3_nt: TGTGCCAGCAAGGGAGAAGGGGACACGATCCAGCCCCAGCATTTT
cdr3_aa: CASKGEGDTIQPQHF

d_call: TRBD2
v_call: TRBV10-3
clone_size: many
j_call: TRBJ2-3
cdr3_nt: TGTGCCGCCACAGGGGTTCTAGCGGGAGGGCCTGATACGCAGTATTTT
cdr3_aa: CAATGVLAGGPDTQYF

d_call: .
v_call: TRBV6-6
clone_size: many
j_call: TRBJ2-7
cdr3_nt: TGTGCCAGCAGTTACCCGCGGGGCTCTTCCTACGAGCAGTACTTC
cdr3_aa: CASSYPRGSSYEQYF

d_call: TRBD1
v_call: TRBV5-8
clone_size: once
j_call: TRBJ1-1
cdr3_nt: TGTGCCAGCAGCTTTTGGACAGGGAGGTCTGAAGCTTTCTTT
cdr3_aa: CASSFWTGRSEAFF

d_call: .
v_call: TRBV5-1
clone_size: many
j_call: TRBJ2-1
cdr3_nt: TGCGCCAGCAGAGGGACTGGATACAATGAGCAGTTCTTC
cdr3_aa: CASRGTGYNEQFF

d_call: .
v_call: TRBV19
clone_size: .
j_call: TRBJ1-5
cdr3_nt: TGTGCCAGTAGTATAGGGACACCGCGGAATCAGCCCCAGCATTTT
cdr3_aa: CASSIGTPRNQPQHF

d_call: TRBD1
v_call: TRBV30
clone_size: few
j_call: TRBJ1-4
cdr3_nt: TGTGCCTGGTCACAGGGGGCGAATGAAAAACTGTTTTTT
cdr3_aa: CAWSQGANEKLFF